These T cell receptor beta chains were read from a single sample in a study of OX40 agonist ivuxolimab in advanced cancers. Sequencing was performed with immunoSEQ multiplex PCR; in TCRdb, only in-frame clones are kept and a portion is missing. The sample contains about 37,000 clones, around four fifths of which appear only once. Sequencing was performed on CD4+ or CD8+ T cells sorted from blood, taken in a trial of the OX40 agonist ivuxolimab. Receptors were obtained from an adult with an advanced solid tumor such as melanoma, head and neck, liver or kidney cancer. Each CDR3 is given with its conserved first and last residue. The D gene is left open where the match is weak. Expanded clones are given a class, and other clones once, few, many or no size at all.

d_call: TRBD1; v_call: TRBV9; j_call: TRBJ1-2; clone_size: .; cdr3_nt: TGTGCCAGCAGCGTAGGGGGGACAGGGGGAAATGGCTACACCTTC; cdr3_aa: CASSVGGTGGNGYTF
d_call: .; v_call: TRBV9; j_call: TRBJ1-4; clone_size: .; cdr3_nt: TGTGCCAGCAGCGTACAAGCGTCTGCAACTAATGAAAAACTGTTTTTT; cdr3_aa: CASSVQASATNEKLFF
d_call: TRBD2; v_call: TRBV5-1; j_call: TRBJ2-3; clone_size: .; cdr3_nt: TGCGCCAGCAGCTTGGGAACTAGCGAGGGAGATACGCAGTATTTT; cdr3_aa: CASSLGTSEGDTQYF
d_call: .; v_call: TRBV4-1; j_call: TRBJ1-6; clone_size: few; cdr3_nt: TGCGCCAGCAGCCAAGTTGGGGTATCGGTGGATTCACCCCTCCACTTT; cdr3_aa: CASSQVGVSVDSPLHF
d_call: TRBD2; v_call: TRBV15; j_call: TRBJ2-3; clone_size: .; cdr3_nt: TGTGCCACCAGCCCCCGTTGGACTAGCGGGAGCGGAGATACGCAGTATTTT; cdr3_aa: CATSPRWTSGSGDTQYF
d_call: TRBD2; v_call: TRBV5-4; j_call: TRBJ2-5; clone_size: .; cdr3_nt: TGTGCCAGCAGCCGAACTAGCGGGGGGGCAGAGACCCAGTACTTC; cdr3_aa: CASSRTSGGAETQYF
d_call: TRBD1; v_call: TRBV5-1; j_call: TRBJ2-5; clone_size: .; cdr3_nt: TGCGCCAGCAGCCCACGACAGGGCCAAGAGACCCAGTACTTC; cdr3_aa: CASSPRQGQETQYF
d_call: TRBD1; v_call: TRBV6-1; j_call: TRBJ1-2; clone_size: .; cdr3_nt: TGTGCCAGCAGGGGGGACAGGGGCTACACCTTC; cdr3_aa: CASRGDRGYTF
d_call: TRBD1; v_call: TRBV28; j_call: TRBJ1-4; clone_size: .; cdr3_nt: TGTGCCAGCAGTCCGGGTTACAGGGGCGGTAATGAAAAACTGTTTTTT; cdr3_aa: CASSPGYRGGNEKLFF
d_call: .; v_call: TRBV19; j_call: TRBJ1-5; clone_size: .; cdr3_nt: TGTGCCAGTAGTCCCAGGGAGGTGAGCAATCAGCCCCAGCATTTT; cdr3_aa: CASSPREVSNQPQHF